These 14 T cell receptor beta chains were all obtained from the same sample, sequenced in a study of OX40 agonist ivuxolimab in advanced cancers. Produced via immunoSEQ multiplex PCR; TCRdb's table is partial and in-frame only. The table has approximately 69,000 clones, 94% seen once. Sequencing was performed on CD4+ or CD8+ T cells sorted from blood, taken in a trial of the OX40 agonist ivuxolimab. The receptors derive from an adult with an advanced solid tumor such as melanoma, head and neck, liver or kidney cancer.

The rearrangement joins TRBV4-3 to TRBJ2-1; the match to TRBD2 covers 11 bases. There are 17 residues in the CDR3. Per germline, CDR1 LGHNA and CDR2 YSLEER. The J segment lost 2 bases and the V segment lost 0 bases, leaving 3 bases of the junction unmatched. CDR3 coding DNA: TGCGCCAGCAGCCAAGATGAACTAGCGGGAGCCTACAATGAGCAGTTCTTC. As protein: CASSQDELAGAYNEQFF.

CDR3 DNA sequence: TGTGCCAGCAGTGAACCTCACAGGGCCTACGAGCAGTACTTC. Translating gives CASSEPHRAYEQYF. The rearrangement links TRBV2 to TRBJ2-7; D perhaps matches TRBD1 (6 bases). Trimming took 2 bases from V and 2 from J, leaving 10 bases between them. The germline V gene encodes CDR1 SNHLY and CDR2 FYNNEI. The CDR3 contains 14 residues.

The CDR3 loop is CSVAKVSPSEQYF. CDR3 bases: TGCAGCGTTGCGAAAGTATCTCCGTCCGAGCAGTACTTC. This sequence joins TRBV29-1 and TRBJ2-7; no firm D call. Germline-derived CDR1 and CDR2 are SQVTM and ANQGSEA. The CDR3 runs 13 residues. Trimming stripped 4 bases from V and 6 bases from J, with 16 bases between.

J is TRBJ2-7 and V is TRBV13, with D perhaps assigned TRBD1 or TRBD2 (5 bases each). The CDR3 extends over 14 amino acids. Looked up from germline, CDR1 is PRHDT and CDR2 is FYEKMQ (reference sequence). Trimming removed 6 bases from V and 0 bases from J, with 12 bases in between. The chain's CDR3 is CASSIGDGSYEQYF. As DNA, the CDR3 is TGTGCCAGCAGTATCGGGGACGGCTCCTACGAGCAGTACTTC.

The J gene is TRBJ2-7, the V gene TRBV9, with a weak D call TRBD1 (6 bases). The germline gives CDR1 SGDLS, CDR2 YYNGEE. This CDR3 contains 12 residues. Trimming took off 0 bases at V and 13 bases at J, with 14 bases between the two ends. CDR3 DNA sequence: TGTGCCAGCAGCGTAGTGGCCGGGGACACCTACTTC. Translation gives CASSVVAGDTYF.

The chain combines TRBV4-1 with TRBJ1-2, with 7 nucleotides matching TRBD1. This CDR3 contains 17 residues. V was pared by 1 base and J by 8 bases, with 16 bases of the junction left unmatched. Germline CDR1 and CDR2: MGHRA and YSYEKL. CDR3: CASSQGSQLAGGNGYTF. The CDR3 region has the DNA TGCGCCAGCAGCCAAGGATCCCAGTTGGCAGGGGGAAACGGCTACACCTTC.

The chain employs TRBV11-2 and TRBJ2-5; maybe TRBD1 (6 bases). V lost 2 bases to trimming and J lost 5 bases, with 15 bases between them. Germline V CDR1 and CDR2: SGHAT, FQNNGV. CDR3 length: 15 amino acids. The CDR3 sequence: CASSLFGGPGETQYF. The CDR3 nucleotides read TGTGCCAGCAGCTTATTTGGGGGCCCAGGTGAGACCCAGTACTTC. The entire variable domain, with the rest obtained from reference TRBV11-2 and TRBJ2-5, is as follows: EAGVAQSPRYKIIEKRQSVAFWCNPISGHATLYWYQQILGQGPKLLIQFQNNGVVDDSQLPKDRFSAERLKGVDSTLKIQPAKLEDSAVYLCASSLFGGPGETQYFGPGTRLLVL.

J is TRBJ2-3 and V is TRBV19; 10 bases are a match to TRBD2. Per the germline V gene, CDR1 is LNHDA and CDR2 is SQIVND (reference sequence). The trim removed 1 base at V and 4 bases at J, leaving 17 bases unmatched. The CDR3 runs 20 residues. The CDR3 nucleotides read TGTGCCAGTAGTATAGCCTACGGGACTAGCGTTACGCTCCACCCAGATACGCAGTATTTT. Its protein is CASSIAYGTSVTLHPDTQYF.

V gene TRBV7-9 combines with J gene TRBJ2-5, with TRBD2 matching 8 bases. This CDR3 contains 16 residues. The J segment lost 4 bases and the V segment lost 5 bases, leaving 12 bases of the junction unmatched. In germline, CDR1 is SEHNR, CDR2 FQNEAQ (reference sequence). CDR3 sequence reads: CASSDPLGLAVETQYF. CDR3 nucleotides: TGTGCCAGCAGCGACCCACTTGGACTAGCTGTAGAGACCCAGTACTTC.

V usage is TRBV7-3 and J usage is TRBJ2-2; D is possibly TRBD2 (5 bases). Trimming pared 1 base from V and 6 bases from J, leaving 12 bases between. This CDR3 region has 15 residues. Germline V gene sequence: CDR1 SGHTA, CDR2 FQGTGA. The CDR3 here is CASSLSTSGAGELFF. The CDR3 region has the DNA TGTGCCAGCAGCTTAAGTACGTCCGGGGCCGGGGAGCTGTTTTTT.

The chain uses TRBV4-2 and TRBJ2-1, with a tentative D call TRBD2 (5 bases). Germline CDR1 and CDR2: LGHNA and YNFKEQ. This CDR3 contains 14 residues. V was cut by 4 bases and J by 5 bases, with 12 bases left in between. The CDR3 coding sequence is TGTGCCAGCAGCCTCGCCCGGGGAAACAATGAGCAGTTCTTC. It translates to CASSLARGNNEQFF.

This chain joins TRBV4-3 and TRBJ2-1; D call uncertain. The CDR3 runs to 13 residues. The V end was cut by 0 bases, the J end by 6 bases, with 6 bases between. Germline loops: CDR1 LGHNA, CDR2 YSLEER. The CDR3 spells CASSQDVRNEQFF. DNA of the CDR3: TGCGCCAGCAGCCAAGATGTACGCAATGAGCAGTTCTTC.

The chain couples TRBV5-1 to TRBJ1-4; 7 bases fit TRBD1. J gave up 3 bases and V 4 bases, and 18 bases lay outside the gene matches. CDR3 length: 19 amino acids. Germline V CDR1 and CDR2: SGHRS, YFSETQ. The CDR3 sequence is CASSPRGTAVVTANEKLFF. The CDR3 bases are TGCGCCAGCAGCCCCCGTGGGACAGCCGTGGTCACGGCTAATGAAAAACTGTTTTTT.

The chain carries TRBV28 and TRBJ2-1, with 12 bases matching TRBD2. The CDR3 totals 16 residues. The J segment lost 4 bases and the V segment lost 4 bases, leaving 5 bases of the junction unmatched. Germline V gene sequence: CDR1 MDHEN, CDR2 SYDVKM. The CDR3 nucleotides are TGTGCCAGCAGTTCCGGACTAGCGGGGATATACAATGAGCAGTTCTTC. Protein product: CASSSGLAGIYNEQFF. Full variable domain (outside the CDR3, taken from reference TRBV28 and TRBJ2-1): DVKVTQSSRYLVKRTGEKVFLECVQDMDHENMFWYRQDPGLGLRLIYFSYDVKMKEKGDIPEGYSVSREKKERFSLILESASTNQTSMYLCASSSGLAGIYNEQFFGPGTRLTVL.